Listed here are 6 T cell receptor beta chains from one sample, sequenced in a study of blood T cell repertoires in COVID-19. Sequencing was performed with immunoSEQ multiplex PCR; in TCRdb, only in-frame clones are kept and a portion is missing. The sample carries under 300,000 clones, about 87% recorded once. The sequenced sample was peripheral blood. The receptor source for this set is a woman in her 70s with active or convalescent COVID-19.

The chain is built from TRBV6-5 and TRBJ1-5; 10 nucleotides match TRBD1. J gave up 9 bases and V 6 bases, and 11 bases lay outside the gene matches. The CDR3 contains 15 residues. Germline V gene lookup returns CDR1 MNHEY and CDR2 SVGAGI. CDR3 sequence reads: CASRSGQGNFSPQHF. In DNA form, the CDR3 reads TGTGCCAGCAGGTCGGGACAGGGGAATTTCTCGCCCCAGCATTTT.

V is TRBV15 and J is TRBJ1-4; no clear D gene. The CDR3 has 14 residues. The germline V gene encodes CDR1 LNHNV and CDR2 YYDKDF (reference sequence). The V gene lost 1 base and the J gene lost 6 bases, with 9 bases spanning the gap. In DNA form, the CDR3 reads TGTGCCACCAGCAGAGGCGGGCAGGATGAAAAACTGTTTTTT. Translated, it gives CATSRGGQDEKLFF.

The chain is built from TRBV4-3 and TRBJ2-7; 10 bases are a match to TRBD2. In germline, CDR1 is LGHNA, CDR2 YSLEER. With 0 bases clipped from V and 0 bases from J, the junction kept 8 bases outside the gene matches. The CDR3 runs 18 residues. The CDR3 nucleotides read TGCGCCAGCAGCCAAGATCTGGGACTAGCGATAGACTCCTACGAGCAGTACTTC. This sequence encodes CASSQDLGLAIDSYEQYF.

The chain couples TRBV5-6 to TRBJ1-1; D is unclear. Trimming left V 4 bases short and J 0 bases short, with 10 bases between. Germline V lookup: CDR1 SGHDT, CDR2 YYEEEE. The CDR3 covers 14 residues. CDR3 bases: TGTGCCAGCAGCCCCGGGGTTCTGAACACTGAAGCTTTCTTT. This translates into CASSPGVLNTEAFF.

The gene calls are TRBV19 and TRBJ1-1; TRBD1 aligns across 9 bases. From germline, CDR1 is LNHDA and CDR2 SQIVND (reference sequence). CDR3 length: 14 amino acids. V shed 3 bases and J 7 bases; nucleotides not matched to a gene: 6. CDR3 loop: CASSIDRGSGEAFF. CDR3 nucleotides: TGTGCCAGTAGTATCGACAGGGGGAGTGGTGAAGCTTTCTTT.

The rearrangement uses TRBV9 and TRBJ2-7; perhaps TRBD2 as D (5 bases). Deletions cut 0 bases from V and 6 bases from J, with 10 bases between. The CDR3 has 13 amino acids. Germline assignment: CDR1 SGDLS and CDR2 YYNGEE. This chain's CDR3 is CASSVEDAGEQYF. The CDR3 DNA is TGTGCCAGCAGCGTAGAGGACGCGGGCGAGCAGTACTTC.